The entry below gives a single TCR beta chain sequence along with its context. This could be a read error, since a much larger clone is one nucleotide away. Assay: immunoSEQ multiplex PCR; the TCRdb copy retains only in-frame clones and omits some. The sample carries 400,000 to 500,000 clones, nearly 90% recorded once. The record originates from a study of blood T cell repertoires in COVID-19. In the study overall: Sites in the United States, Italy and Spain provided acute and convalescent COVID-19 samples. From T cells, B-cell-depleted T cells, or PBMCs came the material, which was cDNA or gDNA.

CDR1 SGHDT and CDR2 YYEEEE come from the germline V gene. V was clipped by 1 base and J by 1 base, with 3 bases between them. The CDR3 extends over 12 amino acids. The TCR originated in a woman under 30 who had been exposed to COVID-19. The gene calls are TRBV5-6 and TRBJ2-7; unclear D gene. Sequenced input: PBMCs or T cells enriched from blood (not recorded which). CDR3 loop: CASSLSSYEQYF. Written as DNA, the CDR3 is TGTGCCAGCAGCTTGTCTTCCTACGAGCAGTACTTC.